The entry below describes one TCR beta chain. Since the CDR3 does not end with the conserved phenylalanine or tryptophan, this likely comes from a read error. It is unclear where the CDR3 begins or ends on the DNA, so no DNA is shown, and the CDR3 is as TCRdb lists it. Genomic DNA of each subset was evenly split across several immunoSEQ plates. TCRdb's copy holds only in-frame clones and misses some; the assay was immunoSEQ multiplex PCR. The data contain some 2.1 million clones, about 95% of them singletons. These data belong to a study of shared clonotypes between healthy human individuals. Counting both end residues, the CDR3 totals 9 amino acids. Germline CDR1 MNHEY, CDR2 SMNVEV (reference sequence). CD4+ cells yielded CD45RA+ naive and CD45RA-negative memory subsets.

V gene TRBV27 combines with J gene TRBJ2-7; the table gives TRBD1 as D, unverified against the DNA. This sequence originates from a man between 18 and 29 years old in good health. The sequenced sample was naive CD4+ T cells sorted from blood. The subset was: CD45RA+ positively selected. Here the CDR3 reads CASSGDRGR.